This T cell receptor (beta chain) was sequenced in a study of blood T cell repertoires in COVID-19. Trimming at V came to 2 bases and at J to 4 bases, leaving 10 bases not matched to a gene. Germline V gene lookup returns CDR1 MDHEN and CDR2 SYDVKM. The CDR3 covers 17 residues. Measured with immunoSEQ multiplex PCR; TCRdb has only the in-frame clones, and not every one. The sample lists 91,000 or so clones; approximately 90% were seen once. The J gene is TRBJ2-7, the V gene TRBV28; TRBD1 aligns across 11 bases. This TCR came from a human donor in a cohort sampled during active COVID-19. Sequenced: peripheral blood. The CDR3 coding sequence is TGTGCCAGCAGTTTACCCCTAGGGACAGGGGGTGGGTACGAGCAGTACTTC. This gives the protein CASSLPLGTGGGYEQYF.